Below are 20 T cell receptor beta chains sequenced from a single sample in a study of cytomegalovirus exposure and HLA in healthy donors. The PCR contained 60 Vbeta and 13 Jbeta primers. Method: immunoSEQ multiplex PCR; TCRdb's copy keeps in-frame clones and lacks some. The table includes about 130,000 clones, about 73% detected once. The source material was PBMCs. Receptors originate from a human donor in good health.

This clone appeared a single time. The rearrangement links TRBV27 to TRBJ2-3; TRBD2 agrees at 7 bases. The CDR3 runs 18 residues. The J segment lost 4 bases and the V segment lost 0 bases, leaving 13 bases of the junction unmatched. CDR1 and CDR2 (germline): MNHEY, SMNVEV (reference sequence). In nucleotides, the CDR3 is TGTGCCAGCAGTTTATCCTTAGCGGGCCGACCGACCCCAGATACGCAGTATTTT. It specifies CASSLSLAGRPTPDTQYF.

CDR3 nucleotide sequence: TGTGCCAGTAGTTCCCAAACCGGGACAGGGTTAACAGATACGCAGTATTTT. Amino acid sequence: CASSSQTGTGLTDTQYF. The chain employs TRBV19 and TRBJ2-3; 9 bases fit TRBD1. Germline V lookup: CDR1 LNHDA, CDR2 SQIVND (reference sequence). Trimming removed 5 bases from V and 3 bases from J; junction bases left unmatched: 12. The CDR3 loop spans 17 amino acids.

V is TRBV7-2 and J is TRBJ2-1, with D perhaps TRBD2 (6 bases). Germline V gives CDR1 SGHTA, CDR2 FQGNSA. Trimming removed 1 base at V and 1 base at J, with 11 bases between. The CDR3 spans 16 residues. The CDR3 nucleotides read TGTGCCAGCAGCTTAGAACTCCTAGCGTCCTACAATGAGCAGTTCTTC. This codes for CASSLELLASYNEQFF.

This clone has just one count. The V call is TRBV19, the J call TRBJ1-1; 9 positions agree with TRBD1. The ends lost 6 bases at V and 0 bases at J; junction bases unmatched: 17. Per germline, CDR1 LNHDA and CDR2 SQIVND (reference sequence). The CDR3 has 19 residues. CDR3 in amino acids: CASRSTPSGQGPMNTEAFF. The CDR3 DNA reads TGTGCCAGTAGATCGACCCCTTCGGGACAGGGCCCTATGAACACTGAAGCTTTCTTT.

The chain combines TRBV11-2 with TRBJ2-7; maybe TRBD2 (5 bases). The CDR3 is 15 amino acids. The V end lost 3 bases, the J end lost 6 bases, and 18 bases lay between the germline ends. CDR1 and CDR2 from the germline V gene are SGHAT and FQNNGV. In DNA, the CDR3 is TGTGCCAGCAGCTTTGGTGAACTAGTGGATGGCGAGCAGTACTTC. This codes for CASSFGELVDGEQYF.

The chain employs TRBV6-6 and TRBJ1-2; D is perhaps TRBD1 (5 bases). Deletions cut 6 bases from V and 8 bases from J, with 13 bases between. CDR3 length: 12 amino acids. CDR1 MNHNY and CDR2 SVGAGI come from the germline V gene (reference sequence). The CDR3 loop is CASRTGVDGYTF. In DNA form, the CDR3 reads TGTGCCAGCAGGACGGGGGTTGACGGCTACACCTTC.

A word on this clone: Germline and junction disagree at one end, which may indicate a read error. This chain connects TRBV2 to TRBJ1-2; 7 bases fit TRBD1. The germline CDR1 and CDR2 sequences are SNHLY and FYNNEI. The CDR3 spans 13 residues. CDR3 nucleotide sequence: TGTGCCAGCAGTCGGGACAGCCCCTATCGCTACACCTTC. This sequence encodes CASSRDSPYRYTF. Variable domain in full (rest from reference TRBV2 and TRBJ1-2): EPEVTQTPSHQVTQMGQEVILRCVPISNHLYFYWYRQILGQKVEFLVSFYNNEISEKSEIFDDQFSVERPDGSNFTLKIRSTKLEDSAMYFCASSRDSPYRYTFGSGTRLTVV.

The chain links TRBV9 to TRBJ2-1; possibly TRBD2 for D (7 bases). CDR3 length: 15 amino acids. V was clipped by 3 bases and J by 4 bases, with 14 bases between them. CDR1 and CDR2 (germline): SGDLS, YYNGEE. CDR3 in amino acids: CASSEGGAGYNEQFF. The CDR3 coding sequence is TGTGCCAGCAGCGAGGGGGGGGCGGGTTACAATGAGCAGTTCTTC.

Concerning this clone itself: The junction does not match germline at one end; this may be a read error. The chain combines TRBV7-9 with TRBJ1-1; the D gene is possibly TRBD1 (6 bases). CDR3 size: 17 residues. Germline CDR1 reads SEHNR; CDR2 reads FQNEAQ (reference sequence). In DNA, the CDR3 is TGTTCCAGCAGCCCGAGAGGGGGAGGGGGAGGTCGCACTGAAGCTTTCTTT. As protein: CSSSPRGGGGGRTEAFF.

The chain recombines TRBV6-5 with TRBJ1-2, with D possibly TRBD1 on 6 matching bases. This CDR3 has 15 amino acids. With 6 bases removed from V and 6 bases from J, the gap between germline ends came to 20 bases. Per germline, CDR1 MNHEY and CDR2 SVGAGI. In DNA, the CDR3 is TGTGCCAGCAGATTGTCTGGGGGCGCCCCTAATGGCTACACCTTC. Translating it yields CASRLSGGAPNGYTF.

A note on this clone: One end of the junction does not line up with germline, which may come from a read error. V and J are TRBV7-9 and TRBJ2-7; a possible D gene is TRBD2 (5 bases). CDR1 is SEHNR, CDR2 FQNEAQ, per germline (reference sequence). This CDR3 is built from 16 residues. The chain's CDR3 is CSSSKQAGQVSYEQYF. CDR3 in DNA: TGTTCCAGCAGCAAGCAGGCGGGCCAAGTCTCCTACGAGCAGTACTTC.

This chain joins TRBV7-6 and TRBJ1-6, with TRBD1 matching over 9 bases. V lost 5 bases to trimming and J lost 9 bases; unmatched junction nucleotides: 5. The V gene's germline CDR1 is SGHVS and CDR2 FNYEAQ. The CDR3 has 14 amino acids. The DNA of the CDR3 is TGTGCCAGCAGCGAAACAGGGGGCATTTCACCCCTCCACTTT. This sequence encodes CASSETGGISPLHF.

The chain recombines TRBV9 with TRBJ1-4; D unresolved. V dropped 1 base and J dropped 3 bases, with 10 bases sitting between them. This CDR3 is built from 15 residues. CDR1 SGDLS and CDR2 YYNGEE come from the germline V gene. The DNA for the CDR3 is TGTGCCAGCAGCGTAACTGGTTTCTCTAATGAAAAACTGTTTTTT. Amino acid sequence: CASSVTGFSNEKLFF. Together with reference TRBV9 and TRBJ1-4, the CDR3 gives the full variable domain: DSGVTQTPKHLITATGQRVTLRCSPRSGDLSVYWYQQSLDQGLQFLIQYYNGEERAKGNILERFSAQQFPDLHSELNLSSLELGDSALYFCASSVTGFSNEKLFFGSGTQLSVL.

The chain's CDR3 is CASSLGRLQETQYF. The CDR3 bases are TGTGCCAGCAGCTTGGGTAGACTTCAAGAGACCCAGTACTTC. The chain couples TRBV5-5 to TRBJ2-5; D call uncertain. Germline values: CDR1 SGHKS, CDR2 YYEKEE (reference sequence). This CDR3 contains 14 residues. Trimming shortened V by 0 bases and J by 2 bases, and 8 bases separated the two germline ends.

This chain joins TRBV6-5 and TRBJ1-2; the match to TRBD1 covers 7 bases. The CDR3 totals 14 residues. Trimming took 6 bases from V and 0 from J; bases not matched to a gene: 4. Germline CDR1 MNHEY, CDR2 SVGAGI. The chain's CDR3 is CASRRQGTNYGYTF. In nucleotides, the CDR3 is TGTGCCAGCAGGAGACAGGGAACTAACTATGGCTACACCTTC.

Details on this clone: Relative to the germline gene, one junction end is altered; a read error may explain this. The chain joins TRBV7-9 to TRBJ2-5; 8 nucleotides line up with TRBD1. Germline CDR1 reads SEHNR; CDR2 reads FQNEAQ (reference sequence). The CDR3 is 18 residues long. The CDR3 DNA is TGTTCCAGCAGCCCCCCGAAGCAGGGGGCTACGTACCAAGAGACCCAGTACTTC. Translated, it gives CSSSPPKQGATYQETQYF.

The CDR3 region is CASSLDRGSGLEQFF. CDR3 bases: TGTGCCAGCAGCTTAGATCGGGGGAGCGGGCTAGAGCAGTTCTTC. The V call is TRBV11-3, the J call TRBJ2-1, with a tentative D call TRBD2 (6 bases). The germline V and J ends were trimmed by 0 bases and 10 bases, with 16 bases remaining between them. The CDR3 spans 15 residues. Germline V CDR1 and CDR2: SGHNT, YENEEA. The full variable domain, completed using reference TRBV11-3 and TRBJ2-1, is EAGVVQSPRYKIIEKKQPVAFWCNPISGHNTLYWYLQNLGQGPELLIRYENEEAVDDSQLPKDRFSAERLKGVDSTLKIQPAELGDSAVYLCASSLDRGSGLEQFFGPGTRLTVL.

The gene calls are TRBV7-2 and TRBJ2-3, with D possibly being TRBD1 (5 bases). With 5 bases removed from V and 6 bases from J, the gap between germline ends came to 6 bases. This CDR3 has 11 amino acids. The germline V gene has CDR1 SGHTA and CDR2 FQGNSA. CDR3 coding DNA: TGTGCCAGCAGCCACAGGGATACGCAGTATTTT. Translating gives CASSHRDTQYF.

This sequence joins TRBV14 and TRBJ2-3; no reliable D call. Germline V gene sequence: CDR1 SGHDN, CDR2 FVKESK. The V end lost 3 bases, the J end lost 3 bases, and 7 bases lay between the germline ends. The CDR3 runs to 13 residues. The CDR3 DNA follows: TGTGCCAGCAGCCATCGGTCGACAGATACGCAGTATTTT. As protein: CASSHRSTDTQYF. The full variable domain, rest sourced from reference TRBV14 and TRBJ2-3, is EAGVTQFPSHSVIEKGQTVTLRCDPISGHDNLYWYRRVMGKEIKFLLHFVKESKQDESGMPNNRFLAERTGGTYSTLKVQPAELEDSGVYFCASSHRSTDTQYFGPGTRLTVL.

The chain recombines TRBV18 with TRBJ2-5; 8 bases align to TRBD1. CDR3 length equals 16 residues. J lost 1 base, V lost 3 bases, and 7 bases had no gene match. The germline V gene has CDR1 KGHSH and CDR2 LQKENI. CDR3 amino acids: CASSPPGQGPQETQYF. Written as DNA, the CDR3 is TGTGCCAGCTCACCTCCCGGACAGGGCCCCCAAGAGACCCAGTACTTC.